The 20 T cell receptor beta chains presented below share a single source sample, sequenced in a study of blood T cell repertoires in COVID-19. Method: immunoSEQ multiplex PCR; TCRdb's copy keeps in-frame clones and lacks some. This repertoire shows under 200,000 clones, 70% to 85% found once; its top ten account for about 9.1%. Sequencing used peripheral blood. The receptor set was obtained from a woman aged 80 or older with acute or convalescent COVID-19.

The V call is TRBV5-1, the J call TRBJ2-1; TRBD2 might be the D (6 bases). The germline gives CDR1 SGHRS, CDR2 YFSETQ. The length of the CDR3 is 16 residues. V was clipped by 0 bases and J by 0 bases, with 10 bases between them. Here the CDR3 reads CASSLAAGNSYNEQFF. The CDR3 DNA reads TGCGCCAGCAGCTTGGCCGCGGGGAACTCCTACAATGAGCAGTTCTTC.

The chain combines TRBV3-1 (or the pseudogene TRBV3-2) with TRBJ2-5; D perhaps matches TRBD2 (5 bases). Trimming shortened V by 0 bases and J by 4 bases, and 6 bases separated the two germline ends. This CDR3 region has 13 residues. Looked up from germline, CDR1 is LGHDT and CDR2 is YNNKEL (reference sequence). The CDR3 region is CASSQDRGETQYF. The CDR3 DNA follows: TGTGCCAGCAGCCAAGATCGGGGAGAGACCCAGTACTTC.

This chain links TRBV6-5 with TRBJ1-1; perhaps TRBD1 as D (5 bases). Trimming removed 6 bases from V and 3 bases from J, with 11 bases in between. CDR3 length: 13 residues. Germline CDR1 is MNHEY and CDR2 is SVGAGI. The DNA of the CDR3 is TGTGCCAGCAGGGACGACAGCCACACTGAAGCTTTCTTT. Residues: CASRDDSHTEAFF.

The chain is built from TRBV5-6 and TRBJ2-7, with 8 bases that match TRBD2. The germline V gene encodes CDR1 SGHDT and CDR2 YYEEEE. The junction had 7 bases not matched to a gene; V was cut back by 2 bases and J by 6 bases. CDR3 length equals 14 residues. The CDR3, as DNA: TGTGCCAGCAGCTTAAGGGCGGGAGGAGGCGAGCAGTACTTC. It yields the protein CASSLRAGGGEQYF.

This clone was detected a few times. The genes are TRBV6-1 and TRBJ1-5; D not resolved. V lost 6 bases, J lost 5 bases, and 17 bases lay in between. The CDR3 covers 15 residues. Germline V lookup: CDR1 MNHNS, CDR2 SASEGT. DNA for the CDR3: TGTGCCAGCAGCTCCGGCCGACTGGCCGATCAGCCCCAGCATTTT. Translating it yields CASSSGRLADQPQHF.

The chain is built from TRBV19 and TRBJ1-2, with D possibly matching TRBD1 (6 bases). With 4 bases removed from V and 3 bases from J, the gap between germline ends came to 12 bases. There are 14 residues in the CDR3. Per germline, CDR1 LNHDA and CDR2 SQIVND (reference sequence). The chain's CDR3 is CASSTPQGYYGYTF. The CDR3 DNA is TGTGCCAGTAGTACACCACAGGGCTACTATGGCTACACCTTC. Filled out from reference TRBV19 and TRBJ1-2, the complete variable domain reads DGGITQSPKYLFRKEGQNVTLSCEQNLNHDAMYWYRQDPGQGLRLIYYSQIVNDFQKGDIAEGYSVSREKKESFPLTVTSAQKNPTAFYLCASSTPQGYYGYTFGSGTRLTVV.

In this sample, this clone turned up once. The CDR3 is CASGLGRMLGPNSNQPQHF. The CDR3 DNA reads TGTGCTAGTGGTTTGGGACGGATGTTGGGCCCGAATAGCAATCAGCCCCAGCATTTT. The chain links TRBV12-5 to TRBJ1-5; unclear D gene. The CDR3 is 19 amino acids. The V gene's germline CDR1 is LGHNT and CDR2 FRNRAP. V shed 1 base and J shed 0 bases, with 19 bases lying between them.

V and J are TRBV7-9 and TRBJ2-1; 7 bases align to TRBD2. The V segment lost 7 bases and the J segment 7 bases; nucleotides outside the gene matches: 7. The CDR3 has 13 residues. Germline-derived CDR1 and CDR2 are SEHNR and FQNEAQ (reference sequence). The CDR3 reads CASIRAGVNEQFF. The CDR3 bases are TGTGCCAGCATCCGGGCGGGGGTGAATGAGCAGTTCTTC.

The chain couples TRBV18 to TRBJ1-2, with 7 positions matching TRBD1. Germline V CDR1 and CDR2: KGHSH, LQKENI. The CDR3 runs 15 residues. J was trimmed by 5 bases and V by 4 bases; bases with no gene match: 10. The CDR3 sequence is CASSQGAGSNYGYTF. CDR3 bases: TGTGCCAGCTCACAGGGGGCGGGCTCAAATTATGGCTACACCTTC. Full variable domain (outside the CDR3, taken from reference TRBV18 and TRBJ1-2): NAGVMQNPRHLVRRRGQEARLRCSPMKGHSHVYWYRQLPEEGLKFMVYLQKENIIDESGMPKERFSAEFPKEGPSILRIQQVVRGDSAAYFCASSQGAGSNYGYTFGSGTRLTVV.

CDR3 protein: CASSLPSSRTQYF. Written as DNA, the CDR3 is TGTGCCAGCAGCTTGCCGTCCTCGAGGACCCAGTACTTC. J is TRBJ2-5 and V is TRBV5-6; D not resolved. The germline V gene has CDR1 SGHDT and CDR2 YYEEEE. V was shortened by 1 base and J by 7 bases, with 11 bases between the two germline ends. CDR3 length: 13 residues.

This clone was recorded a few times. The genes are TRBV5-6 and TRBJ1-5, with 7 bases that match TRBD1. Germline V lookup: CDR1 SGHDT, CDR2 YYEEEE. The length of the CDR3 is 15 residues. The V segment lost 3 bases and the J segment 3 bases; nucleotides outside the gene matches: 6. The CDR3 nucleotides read TGTGCCAGCAGCTCCGGACAGGTTTCCAATCAGCCCCAGCATTTT. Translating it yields CASSSGQVSNQPQHF.

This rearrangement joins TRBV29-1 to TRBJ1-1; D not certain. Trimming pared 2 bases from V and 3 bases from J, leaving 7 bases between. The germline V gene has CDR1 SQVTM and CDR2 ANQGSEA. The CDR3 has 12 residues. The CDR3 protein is CSVESGDTEAFF. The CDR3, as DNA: TGCAGCGTTGAATCCGGGGACACTGAAGCTTTCTTT.

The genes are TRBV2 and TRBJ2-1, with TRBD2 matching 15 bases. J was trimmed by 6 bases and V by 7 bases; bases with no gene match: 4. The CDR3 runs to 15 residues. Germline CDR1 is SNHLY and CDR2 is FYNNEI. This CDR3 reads CASIGLAGGPNEQFF. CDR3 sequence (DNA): TGTGCCAGCATCGGACTAGCGGGAGGGCCCAATGAGCAGTTCTTC. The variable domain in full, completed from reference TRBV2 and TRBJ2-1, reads EPEVTQTPSHQVTQMGQEVILRCVPISNHLYFYWYRQILGQKVEFLVSFYNNEISEKSEIFDDQFSVERPDGSNFTLKIRSTKLEDSAMYFCASIGLAGGPNEQFFGPGTRLTVL.

The CDR3 reads CASSPKGQSNSPLHF. In DNA form, the CDR3 reads TGTGCCAGCAGCCCTAAGGGACAGTCCAATTCACCCCTCCACTTT. The chain carries TRBV3-1 (or the pseudogene TRBV3-2) and TRBJ1-6; 7 bases align to TRBD1. CDR3 length equals 15 residues. J was trimmed by 7 bases and V by 4 bases; bases with no gene match: 7. CDR1 LGHDT and CDR2 YNNKEL come from the germline V gene (reference sequence).

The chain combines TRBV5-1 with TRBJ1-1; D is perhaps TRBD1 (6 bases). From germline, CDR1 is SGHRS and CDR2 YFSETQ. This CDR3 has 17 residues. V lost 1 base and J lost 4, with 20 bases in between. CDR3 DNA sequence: TGCGCCAGCAGCTTGACCGCCCGCAGGGGCGCAGGCACTGAAGCTTTCTTT. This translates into CASSLTARRGAGTEAFF.

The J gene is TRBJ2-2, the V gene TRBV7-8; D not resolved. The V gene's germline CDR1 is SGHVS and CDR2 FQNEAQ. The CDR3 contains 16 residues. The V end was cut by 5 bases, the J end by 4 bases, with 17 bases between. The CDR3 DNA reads TGTGCCAGCAGCCTCCGGTTCCTAGGCGGCACCGGGGAGCTGTTTTTT. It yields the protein CASSLRFLGGTGELFF.

The CDR3 bases are TGTGCCAGCAGCCAGTGGACAGGGGGCTATCAAGAGACCCAGTACTTC. It specifies CASSQWTGGYQETQYF. The V and J genes are TRBV3-1 (or the pseudogene TRBV3-2) and TRBJ2-5; 11 bases are a match to TRBD1. CDR3 length: 16 amino acids. The germline V gene encodes CDR1 LGHDT and CDR2 YNNKEL (reference sequence). The V and J ends lost 3 bases and 2 bases, in that order; junction bases with no gene match: 5.

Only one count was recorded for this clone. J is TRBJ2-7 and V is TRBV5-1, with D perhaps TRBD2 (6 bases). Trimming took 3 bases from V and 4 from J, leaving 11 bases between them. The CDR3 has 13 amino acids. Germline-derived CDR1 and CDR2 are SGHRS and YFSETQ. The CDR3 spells CASSSAGLYEQYF. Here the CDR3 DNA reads TGCGCCAGCAGCTCGGCGGGATTATACGAGCAGTACTTC.

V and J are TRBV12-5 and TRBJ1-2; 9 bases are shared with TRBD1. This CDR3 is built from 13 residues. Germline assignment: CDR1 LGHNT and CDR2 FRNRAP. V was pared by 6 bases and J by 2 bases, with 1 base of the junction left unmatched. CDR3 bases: TGTGCTAGTGGAGGACAGGGGAACTATGGCTACACCTTC. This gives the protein CASGGQGNYGYTF.

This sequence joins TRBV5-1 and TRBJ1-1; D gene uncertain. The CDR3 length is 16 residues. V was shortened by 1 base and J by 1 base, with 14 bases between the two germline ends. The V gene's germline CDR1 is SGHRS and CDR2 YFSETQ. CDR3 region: CASSLWEVSKNTEAFF. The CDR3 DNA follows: TGCGCCAGCAGCTTGTGGGAGGTATCGAAGAACACTGAAGCTTTCTTT. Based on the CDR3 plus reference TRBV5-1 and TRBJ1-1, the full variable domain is KAGVTQTPRYLIKTRGQQVTLSCSPISGHRSVSWYQQTPGQGLQFLFEYFSETQRNKGNFPGRFSGRQFSNSRSEMNVSTLELGDSALYLCASSLWEVSKNTEAFFGQGTRLTVV.